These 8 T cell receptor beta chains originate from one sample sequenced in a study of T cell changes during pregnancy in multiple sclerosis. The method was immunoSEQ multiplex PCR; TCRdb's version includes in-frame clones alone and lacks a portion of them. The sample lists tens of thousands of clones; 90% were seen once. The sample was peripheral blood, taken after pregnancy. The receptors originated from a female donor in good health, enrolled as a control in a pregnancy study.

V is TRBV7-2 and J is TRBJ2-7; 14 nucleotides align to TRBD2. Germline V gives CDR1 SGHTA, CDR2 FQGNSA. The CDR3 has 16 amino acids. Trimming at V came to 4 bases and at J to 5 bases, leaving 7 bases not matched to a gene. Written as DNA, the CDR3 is TGTGCCAGCAGCTCTCCGACGGGACTAGCGGGAGACGAGCAGTACTTC. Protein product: CASSSPTGLAGDEQYF.

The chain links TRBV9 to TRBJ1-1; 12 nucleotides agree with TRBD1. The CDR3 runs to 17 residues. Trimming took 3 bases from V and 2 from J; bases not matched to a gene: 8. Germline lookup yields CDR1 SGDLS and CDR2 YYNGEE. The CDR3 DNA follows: TGTGCCAGCAGCGGAGGGGACAGGGGGCACGATAACACTGAAGCTTTCTTT. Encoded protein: CASSGGDRGHDNTEAFF. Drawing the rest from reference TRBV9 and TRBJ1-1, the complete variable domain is DSGVTQTPKHLITATGQRVTLRCSPRSGDLSVYWYQQSLDQGLQFLIQYYNGEERAKGNILERFSAQQFPDLHSELNLSSLELGDSALYFCASSGGDRGHDNTEAFFGQGTRLTVV.

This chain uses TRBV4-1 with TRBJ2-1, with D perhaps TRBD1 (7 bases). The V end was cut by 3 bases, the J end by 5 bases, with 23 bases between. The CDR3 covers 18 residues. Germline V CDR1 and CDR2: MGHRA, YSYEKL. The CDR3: CASSHAILGGGANNEQFF. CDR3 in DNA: TGCGCCAGCAGCCACGCAATTCTCGGAGGGGGCGCGAACAATGAGCAGTTCTTC.

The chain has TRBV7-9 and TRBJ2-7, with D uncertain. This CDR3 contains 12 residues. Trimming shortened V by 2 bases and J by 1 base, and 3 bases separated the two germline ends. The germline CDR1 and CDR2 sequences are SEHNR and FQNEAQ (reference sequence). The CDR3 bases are TGTGCCAGCAGCTTACGGTCCTACGAGCAGTACTTC. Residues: CASSLRSYEQYF. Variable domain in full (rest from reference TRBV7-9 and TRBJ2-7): DTGVSQNPRHKITKRGQNVTFRCDPISEHNRLYWYRQTLGQGPEFLTYFQNEAQLEKSRLLSDRFSAERPKGSFSTLEIQRTEQGDSAMYLCASSLRSYEQYFGPGTRLTVT.

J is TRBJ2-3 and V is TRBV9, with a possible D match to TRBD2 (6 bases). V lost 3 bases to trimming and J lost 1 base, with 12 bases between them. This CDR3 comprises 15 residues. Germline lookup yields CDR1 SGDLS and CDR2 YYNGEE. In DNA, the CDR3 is TGTGCCAGCAGCGCGACTAGGCTCGGCACAGATACGCAGTATTTT. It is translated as CASSATRLGTDTQYF.

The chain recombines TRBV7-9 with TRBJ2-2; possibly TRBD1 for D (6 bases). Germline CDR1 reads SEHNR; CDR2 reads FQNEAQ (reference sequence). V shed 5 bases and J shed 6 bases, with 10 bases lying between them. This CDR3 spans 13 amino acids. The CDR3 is CASSITGSGELFF. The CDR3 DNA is TGTGCCAGCAGCATCACAGGGTCCGGGGAGCTGTTTTTT.

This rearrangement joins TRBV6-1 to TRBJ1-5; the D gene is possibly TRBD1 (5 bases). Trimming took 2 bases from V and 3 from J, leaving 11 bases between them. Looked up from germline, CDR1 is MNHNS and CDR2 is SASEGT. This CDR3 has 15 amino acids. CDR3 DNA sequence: TGTGCCAGCAGTGAATTGGAGGGGCTCAATCAGCCCCAGCATTTT. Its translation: CASSELEGLNQPQHF.

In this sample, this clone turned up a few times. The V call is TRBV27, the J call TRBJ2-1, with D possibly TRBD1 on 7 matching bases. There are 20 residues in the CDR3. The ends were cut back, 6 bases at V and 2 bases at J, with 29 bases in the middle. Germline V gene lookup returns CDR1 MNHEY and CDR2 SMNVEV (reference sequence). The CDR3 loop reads CASRGGRTGLKPDPYNEQFF. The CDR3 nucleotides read TGTGCCAGCAGGGGAGGACGGACAGGATTAAAACCCGACCCCTACAATGAGCAGTTCTTC.